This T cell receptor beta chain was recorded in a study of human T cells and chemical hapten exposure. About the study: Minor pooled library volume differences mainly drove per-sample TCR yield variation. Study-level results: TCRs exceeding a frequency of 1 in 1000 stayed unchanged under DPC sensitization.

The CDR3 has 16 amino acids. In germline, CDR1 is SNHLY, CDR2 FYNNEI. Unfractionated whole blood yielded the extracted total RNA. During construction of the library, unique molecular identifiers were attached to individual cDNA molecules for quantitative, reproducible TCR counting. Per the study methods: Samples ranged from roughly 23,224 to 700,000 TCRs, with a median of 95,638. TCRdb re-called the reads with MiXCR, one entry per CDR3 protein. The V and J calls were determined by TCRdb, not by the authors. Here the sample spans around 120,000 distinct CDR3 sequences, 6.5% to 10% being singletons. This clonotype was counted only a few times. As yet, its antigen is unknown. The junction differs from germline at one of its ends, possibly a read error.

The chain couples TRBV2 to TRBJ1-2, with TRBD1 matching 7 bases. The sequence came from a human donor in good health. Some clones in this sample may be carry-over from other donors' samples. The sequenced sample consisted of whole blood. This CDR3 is CTSSESQGGSYYGYTF. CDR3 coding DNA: TGTACCAGCAGTGAAAGTCAGGGGGGTTCTTACTATGGCTACACCTTC. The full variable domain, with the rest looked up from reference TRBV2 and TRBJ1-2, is EPEVTQTPSHQVTQMGQEVILRCVPISNHLYFYWYRQILGQKVEFLVSFYNNEISEKSEIFDDQFSVERPDGSNFTLKIRSTKLEDSAMYFCTSSESQGGSYYGYTFGSGTRLTVV.